A single sample is the source of the 3 T cell receptor beta chains below, sequenced in a study of T cell responses to AZD1222 COVID-19 vaccine. Assay: immunoSEQ multiplex PCR; the TCRdb copy retains only in-frame clones and omits some. The sample consists of approximately 28,000 clones, over 90% of them appearing once. The source material was peripheral blood, sampled on day 0 of AZD1222 vaccination. These receptors were obtained from an adult in good health.

The chain uses TRBV6-5 and TRBJ1-1; D gene ambiguous. This CDR3 is built from 14 residues. The V end was cut by 0 bases, the J end by 1 base, with 6 bases between. From germline, CDR1 is MNHEY and CDR2 SVGAGI. The CDR3 is CASSYSSPNTEAFF. The CDR3 nucleotides are TGTGCCAGCAGTTACTCGAGCCCGAACACTGAAGCTTTCTTT.

The chain is built from TRBV7-6 and TRBJ2-3; no clear D. V lost 1 base and J 0 bases, leaving 8 bases between the germline ends. Germline CDR1 is SGHVS and CDR2 is FNYEAQ. The CDR3 runs to 15 residues. The DNA of the CDR3 is TGTGCCAGCAGCTTAGAGATCCATAGCACAGATACGCAGTATTTT. As protein: CASSLEIHSTDTQYF.

V usage is TRBV4-2 and J usage is TRBJ2-4, with no clear D. The germline V and J ends were trimmed by 0 bases and 0 bases, with 9 bases remaining between them. The germline V gene has CDR1 LGHNA and CDR2 YNFKEQ. The CDR3 is made up of 16 amino acids. CDR3 coding DNA: TGTGCCAGCAGCCAAGATTGGGAAATAGCCAAAAACATTCAGTACTTC. Translating gives CASSQDWEIAKNIQYF.